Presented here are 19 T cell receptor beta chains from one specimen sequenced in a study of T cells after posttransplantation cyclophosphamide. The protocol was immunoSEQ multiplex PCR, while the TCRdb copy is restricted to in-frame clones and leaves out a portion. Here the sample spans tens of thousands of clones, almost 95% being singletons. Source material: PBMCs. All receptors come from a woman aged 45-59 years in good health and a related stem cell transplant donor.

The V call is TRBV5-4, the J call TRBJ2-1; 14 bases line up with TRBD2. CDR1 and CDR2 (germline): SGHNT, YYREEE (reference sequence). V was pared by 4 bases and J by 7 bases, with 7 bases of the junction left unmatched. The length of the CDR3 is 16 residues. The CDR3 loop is CASSLPTSGGVNEQFF. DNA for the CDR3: TGTGCCAGCAGCCTTCCGACTAGCGGGGGGGTAAATGAGCAGTTCTTC.

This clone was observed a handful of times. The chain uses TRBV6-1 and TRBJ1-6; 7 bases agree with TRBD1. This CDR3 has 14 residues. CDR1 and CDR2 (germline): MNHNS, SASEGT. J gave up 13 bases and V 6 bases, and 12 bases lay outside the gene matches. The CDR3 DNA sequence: TGTGCCAGCAGCCGCGGGACAGCCTCTCACCCCCTCCACTTT. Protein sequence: CASSRGTASHPLHF.

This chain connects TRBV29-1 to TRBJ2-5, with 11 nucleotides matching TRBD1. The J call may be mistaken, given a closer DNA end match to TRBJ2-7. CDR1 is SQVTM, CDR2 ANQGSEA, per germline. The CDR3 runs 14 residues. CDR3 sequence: CSAQPDRGPAEQYF. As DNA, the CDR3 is TGCAGCGCACAACCGGACAGGGGGCCGGCCGAGCAGTACTTC.

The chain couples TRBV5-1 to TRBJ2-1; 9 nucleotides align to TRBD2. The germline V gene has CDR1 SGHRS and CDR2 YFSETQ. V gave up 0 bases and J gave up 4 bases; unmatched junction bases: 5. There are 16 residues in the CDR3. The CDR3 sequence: CASSLEVSGGYNEQFF. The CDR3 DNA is TGCGCCAGCAGCTTGGAGGTTAGCGGGGGATACAATGAGCAGTTCTTC.

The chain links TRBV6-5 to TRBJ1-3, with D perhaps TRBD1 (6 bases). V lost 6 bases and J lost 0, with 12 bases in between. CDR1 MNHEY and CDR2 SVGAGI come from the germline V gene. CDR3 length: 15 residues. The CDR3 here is CASRRGQISGNTIYF. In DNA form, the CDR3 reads TGTGCCAGCAGGAGAGGACAGATCTCTGGAAACACCATATATTTT.

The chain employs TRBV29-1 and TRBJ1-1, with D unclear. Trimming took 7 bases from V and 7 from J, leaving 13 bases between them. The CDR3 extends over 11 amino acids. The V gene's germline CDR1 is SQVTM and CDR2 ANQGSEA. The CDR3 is CSGLNSDEAFF. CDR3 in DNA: TGCAGCGGCCTCAATTCAGATGAAGCTTTCTTT.

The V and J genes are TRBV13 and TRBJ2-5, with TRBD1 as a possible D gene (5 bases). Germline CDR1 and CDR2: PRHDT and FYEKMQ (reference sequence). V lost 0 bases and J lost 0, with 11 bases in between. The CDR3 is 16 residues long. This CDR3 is CASSLGTDTYQETQYF. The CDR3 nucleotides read TGTGCCAGCAGCTTAGGGACGGACACTTACCAAGAGACCCAGTACTTC. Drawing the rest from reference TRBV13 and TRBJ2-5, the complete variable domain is AAGVIQSPRHLIKEKRETATLKCYPIPRHDTVYWYQQGPGQDPQFLISFYEKMQSDKGSIPDRFSAQQFSDYHSELNMSSLELGDSALYFCASSLGTDTYQETQYFGPGTRLLVL.

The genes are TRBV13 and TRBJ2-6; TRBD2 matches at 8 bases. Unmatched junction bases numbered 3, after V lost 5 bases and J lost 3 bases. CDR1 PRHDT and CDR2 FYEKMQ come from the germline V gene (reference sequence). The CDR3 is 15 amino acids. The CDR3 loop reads CASSKRGLGANVLTF. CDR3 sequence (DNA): TGTGCCAGCAGCAAGCGGGGGCTTGGGGCCAACGTCCTGACTTTC. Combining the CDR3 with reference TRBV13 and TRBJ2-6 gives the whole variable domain AAGVIQSPRHLIKEKRETATLKCYPIPRHDTVYWYQQGPGQDPQFLISFYEKMQSDKGSIPDRFSAQQFSDYHSELNMSSLELGDSALYFCASSKRGLGANVLTFGAGSRLTVL.

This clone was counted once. As DNA, the CDR3 is TGTGCCAGTAGTATAGCAGTAGGGGGTCAGCCCCAGCATTTT. This codes for CASSIAVGGQPQHF. This sequence joins TRBV19 and TRBJ1-5; tentative D call: TRBD1 (6 bases). This CDR3 is built from 14 residues. Deletions cut 1 base from V and 6 bases from J, with 10 bases between. Germline V CDR1 and CDR2: LNHDA, SQIVND (reference sequence).

The CDR3 sequence is CASRGTGRNQPQHF. The CDR3 DNA reads as TGTGCCAGCAGAGGGACAGGGCGCAATCAGCCCCAGCATTTT. The gene calls are TRBV6-1 and TRBJ1-5; 9 positions match TRBD1. CDR1 is MNHNS, CDR2 SASEGT, per germline. The CDR3 extends over 14 amino acids. With 6 bases clipped from V and 2 bases from J, the junction kept 2 bases outside the gene matches.

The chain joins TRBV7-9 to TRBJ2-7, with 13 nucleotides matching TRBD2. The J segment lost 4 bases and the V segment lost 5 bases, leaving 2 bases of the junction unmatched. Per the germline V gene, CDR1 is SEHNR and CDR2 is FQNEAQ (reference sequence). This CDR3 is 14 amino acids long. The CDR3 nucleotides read TGTGCCAGCAGCAGGGGACTAGCGGGATACGAGCAGTACTTC. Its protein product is CASSRGLAGYEQYF.

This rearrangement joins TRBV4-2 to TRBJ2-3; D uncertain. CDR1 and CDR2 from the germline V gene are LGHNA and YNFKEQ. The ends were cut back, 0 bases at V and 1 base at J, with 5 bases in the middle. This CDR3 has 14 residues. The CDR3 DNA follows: TGTGCCAGCAGCCAAGATCGGGGCACAGATACGCAGTATTTT. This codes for CASSQDRGTDTQYF.

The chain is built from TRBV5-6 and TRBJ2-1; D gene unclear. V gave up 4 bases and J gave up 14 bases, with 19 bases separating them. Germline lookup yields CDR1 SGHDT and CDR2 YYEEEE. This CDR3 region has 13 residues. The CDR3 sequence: CASSNTGLTSEFF. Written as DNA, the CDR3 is TGTGCCAGCAGCAACACGGGTCTAACGTCTGAGTTCTTC.

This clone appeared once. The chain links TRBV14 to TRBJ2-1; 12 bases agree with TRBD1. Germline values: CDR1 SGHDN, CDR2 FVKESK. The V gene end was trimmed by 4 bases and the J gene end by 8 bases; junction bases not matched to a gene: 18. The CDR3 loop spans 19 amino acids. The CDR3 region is CASSRTGTGGAFFVHEQFF. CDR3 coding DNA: TGTGCCAGCAGCCGAACCGGGACAGGGGGCGCTTTTTTCGTCCATGAGCAGTTCTTC.

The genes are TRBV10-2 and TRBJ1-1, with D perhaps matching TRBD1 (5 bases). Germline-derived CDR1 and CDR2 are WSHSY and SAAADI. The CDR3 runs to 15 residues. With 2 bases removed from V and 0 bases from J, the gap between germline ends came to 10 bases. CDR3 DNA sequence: TGCGCCAGCAGTGAGCCGCGGGGGTTGAACACTGAAGCTTTCTTT. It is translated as CASSEPRGLNTEAFF.

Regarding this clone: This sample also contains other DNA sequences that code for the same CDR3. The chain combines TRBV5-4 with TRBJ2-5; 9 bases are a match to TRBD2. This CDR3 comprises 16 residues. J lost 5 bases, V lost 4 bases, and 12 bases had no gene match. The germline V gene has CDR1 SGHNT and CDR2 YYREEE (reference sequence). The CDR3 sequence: CASSLDRLAGTETQYF. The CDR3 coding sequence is TGTGCCAGCAGCCTGGATCGGCTAGCGGGGACGGAGACCCAGTACTTC.

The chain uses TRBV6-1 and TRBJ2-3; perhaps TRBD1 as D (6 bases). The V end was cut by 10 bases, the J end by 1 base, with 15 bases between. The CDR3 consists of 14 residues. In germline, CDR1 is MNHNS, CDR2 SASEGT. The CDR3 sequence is CATQQGWGTDTQYF. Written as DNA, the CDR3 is TGTGCCACCCAACAGGGATGGGGCACAGATACGCAGTATTTT.

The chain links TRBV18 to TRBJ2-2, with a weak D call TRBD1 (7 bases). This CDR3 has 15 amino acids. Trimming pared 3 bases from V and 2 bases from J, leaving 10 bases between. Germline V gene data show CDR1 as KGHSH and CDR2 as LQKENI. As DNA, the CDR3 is TGTGCCAGCTCACCGCGGGACAGTAACACCGGGGAGCTGTTTTTT. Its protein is CASSPRDSNTGELFF. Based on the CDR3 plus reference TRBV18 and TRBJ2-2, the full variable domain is NAGVMQNPRHLVRRRGQEARLRCSPMKGHSHVYWYRQLPEEGLKFMVYLQKENIIDESGMPKERFSAEFPKEGPSILRIQQVVRGDSAAYFCASSPRDSNTGELFFGEGSRLTVL.

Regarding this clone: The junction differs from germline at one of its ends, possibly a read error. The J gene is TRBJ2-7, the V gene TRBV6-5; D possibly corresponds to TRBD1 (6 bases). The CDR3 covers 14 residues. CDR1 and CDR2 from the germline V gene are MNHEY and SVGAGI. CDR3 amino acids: CAGSPGQTLGEQYF. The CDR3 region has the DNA TGTGCCGGCAGTCCCGGACAGACCCTTGGCGAGCAGTACTTC.